The 18 T cell receptor beta chains below come from one sample, sequenced in a study of T-cell reconstitution after alpha-beta-depleted transplantation in children. Unique molecular identifiers featured in how the TCRbeta library was prepared. MiXCR, run by TCRdb on the PCR reads, gives a single entry per CDR3 protein. The table has 350,000 to 450,000 distinct CDR3 sequences, around 21% seen once. The source was PBMCs from the stem cell graft donor, collected from the stem cell graft. All receptors come from a human donor who donated a stem cell graft to a child with acute myeloid leukemia.

This clonotype was seen only a few times. V is TRBV12-3 or TRBV12-4 and J is TRBJ2-7; D gene uncertain. V lost 5 bases, J lost 2 bases, and 16 bases lay in between. This CDR3 is 15 amino acids long. As DNA, the CDR3 is TGTGCCAGCAGTCCCCCCGACCGACTCACCTACGAGCAGTACTTC. This translates into CASSPPDRLTYEQYF.

In this sample, this clonotype turned up many times. This chain links TRBV7-3 with TRBJ2-1; tentative D call: TRBD1 (6 bases). Germline CDR1 reads SGHTA; CDR2 reads FQGTGA. The V and J ends lost 5 bases and 1 base respectively, with 12 bases between them. The CDR3 has 15 residues. The CDR3 sequence is CASSQDSSSYNEQFF. The CDR3 bases are TGTGCCAGCAGCCAGGACAGTTCGTCCTACAATGAGCAGTTCTTC.

The chain recombines TRBV5-1 with TRBJ2-7; either TRBD1 or TRBD2 may supply D (5 bases each). V shed 3 bases and J shed 2 bases, with 12 bases lying between them. The CDR3 has 14 residues. From germline, CDR1 is SGHRS and CDR2 YFSETQ. This chain's CDR3 is CASSSGRRAYEQYF. The DNA of the CDR3 is TGCGCCAGCAGCTCGGGACGGAGAGCCTACGAGCAGTACTTC.

The rearrangement links TRBV2 to TRBJ2-7; D gene ambiguous. Trimming shortened V by 7 bases and J by 5 bases, and 9 bases separated the two germline ends. The CDR3 contains 11 residues. Germline lookup yields CDR1 SNHLY and CDR2 FYNNEI. Here the CDR3 DNA reads TGTGCCAGCACAGCAGTCAACGAGCAGTACTTC. Protein sequence: CASTAVNEQYF.

The chain carries TRBV14 and TRBJ2-2; unclear D gene. The germline V and J ends were trimmed by 4 bases and 7 bases, with 4 bases remaining between them. Germline V gene sequence: CDR1 SGHDN, CDR2 FVKESK. The CDR3 is 11 amino acids. The CDR3, as DNA: TGTGCCAGCAGCCGGTTCGGGGAGCTGTTTTTT. Translated, it gives CASSRFGELFF.

The V call is TRBV4-1, the J call TRBJ2-3; TRBD2 is a possible D gene (5 bases). Deletions cut 4 bases from V and 6 bases from J, with 14 bases between. The germline gives CDR1 MGHRA, CDR2 YSYEKL. The CDR3 runs to 14 residues. Here the CDR3 reads CASSRQAERDTQYF. CDR3 bases: TGCGCCAGCAGCCGTCAAGCGGAGAGGGATACGCAGTATTTT.

This clonotype was observed a few times. This rearrangement joins TRBV18 to TRBJ1-4, with D unclear. V lost 3 bases to trimming and J lost 8 bases, with 19 bases between them. This CDR3 contains 16 residues. CDR1 is KGHSH, CDR2 LQKENI, per germline. The CDR3 DNA is TGTGCCAGCTCACCTTGGATAACAGATACTCGGGAAAAACTGTTTTTT. Encoded protein: CASSPWITDTREKLFF.

The chain has TRBV4-3 and TRBJ2-1; D unclear. CDR3 length: 15 amino acids. Trimming removed 0 bases at V and 4 bases at J, with 10 bases between. Germline V lookup: CDR1 LGHNA, CDR2 YSLEER. The DNA for the CDR3 is TGCGCCAGCAGCCAAGAATGGGCGCATTACAATGAGCAGTTCTTC. It translates to CASSQEWAHYNEQFF.

The chain has TRBV28 and TRBJ2-5, with 9 bases lining up with TRBD2. Trimming at V came to 6 bases and at J to 5 bases, leaving 13 bases not matched to a gene. CDR1 MDHEN and CDR2 SYDVKM come from the germline V gene. The CDR3 contains 16 residues. The CDR3 reads CASSGIFSGRGETQYF. CDR3 sequence (DNA): TGTGCCAGCAGCGGGATTTTTAGCGGGAGAGGTGAGACCCAGTACTTC.

This clonotype was counted between two and nine times. The CDR3 sequence is CASRGEETQYF. CDR3 DNA: TGTGCCAGCAGGGGGGAGGAGACCCAGTACTTC. The chain is built from TRBV12-3 or TRBV12-4 and TRBJ2-5; D might be TRBD1 or TRBD2, each matching 5 bases. The CDR3 totals 11 residues. The V end was cut by 6 bases, the J end by 5 bases, with 7 bases between.

This clonotype was recorded at least ten times. The chain recombines TRBV20-1 with TRBJ2-3; no clear D gene. Germline CDR1 DFQATT, CDR2 SNEGSKA (reference sequence). V lost 2 bases, J lost 0 bases, and 12 bases lay in between. There are 15 residues in the CDR3. CDR3 coding DNA: TGCAGTGCTAGAAACGGAGCCAGGAGCACAGATACGCAGTATTTT. Residues: CSARNGARSTDTQYF.

V and J are TRBV12-3 or TRBV12-4 and TRBJ2-1; maybe TRBD2 (6 bases). V was shortened by 5 bases and J by 5 bases, with 19 bases between the two germline ends. This CDR3 spans 16 amino acids. The CDR3 sequence is CASSPPIRAGNNEQFF. CDR3 sequence (DNA): TGTGCCAGCAGTCCCCCGATACGTGCGGGGAACAATGAGCAGTTCTTC.

This clonotype has a count of ten or more. The chain recombines TRBV29-1 with TRBJ2-7; TRBD1 is a possible D gene (5 bases). Germline CDR1 and CDR2: SQVTM and ANQGSEA. The ends were cut back, 2 bases at V and 3 bases at J, with 11 bases in the middle. CDR3 length equals 13 residues. CDR3 residues: CSVENTGFYEQYF. DNA for the CDR3: TGCAGCGTTGAAAATACAGGATTCTACGAGCAGTACTTC.

This chain uses TRBV6-1 with TRBJ2-1; 9 bases map to TRBD1. CDR3 size: 14 residues. Germline CDR1 MNHNS, CDR2 SASEGT. After removal of 5 bases from V and 8 bases from J, the junction contained 7 bases not matched to a gene. DNA of the CDR3: TGTGCCAGCAGTAAACAGGGGGCTAAGGATGAGCAGTTCTTC. It translates to CASSKQGAKDEQFF.

CDR3 sequence (DNA): TGTGCCAGCAGTCCAGTTTTGGGAGTTAGCAATGAGCAGTTCTTC. Its protein product is CASSPVLGVSNEQFF. The chain is built from TRBV6-1 and TRBJ2-1, with a weak D call TRBD2 (5 bases). Looked up from germline, CDR1 is MNHNS and CDR2 is SASEGT. Trimming shortened V by 5 bases and J by 6 bases, and 17 bases separated the two germline ends. This CDR3 has 15 residues.

This clonotype was found a few times. The V call is TRBV20-1, the J call TRBJ2-4, with a tentative D call TRBD2 (5 bases). This CDR3 contains 15 residues. V was clipped by 3 bases and J by 0 bases, with 12 bases between them. Germline V gene sequence: CDR1 DFQATT, CDR2 SNEGSKA (reference sequence). CDR3 residues: CSASKAAVAKNIQYF. DNA of the CDR3: TGCAGTGCTAGTAAAGCGGCTGTAGCCAAAAACATTCAGTACTTC.

V gene TRBV7-9 combines with J gene TRBJ2-2; the match to TRBD2 covers 11 bases. This CDR3 region has 15 residues. Losses at the gene ends were 5 bases for V and 4 bases for J; bases not matched to a gene: 3. The germline V gene encodes CDR1 SEHNR and CDR2 FQNEAQ (reference sequence). The DNA of the CDR3 is TGTGCCAGCAGCGGACTAGCGGGCCTCACCGGGGAGCTGTTTTTT. Translating it yields CASSGLAGLTGELFF.

This clonotype was seen a handful of times. The chain is built from TRBV20-1 and TRBJ1-2; D gene uncertain. Per the germline V gene, CDR1 is DFQATT and CDR2 is SNEGSKA (reference sequence). The germline V and J ends were trimmed by 8 bases and 4 bases, with 23 bases remaining between them. This CDR3 region has 15 residues. The CDR3 loop is CSTTFPTRLVYGYTF. In DNA, the CDR3 is TGCAGTACAACATTCCCTACAAGACTGGTCTATGGCTACACCTTC.